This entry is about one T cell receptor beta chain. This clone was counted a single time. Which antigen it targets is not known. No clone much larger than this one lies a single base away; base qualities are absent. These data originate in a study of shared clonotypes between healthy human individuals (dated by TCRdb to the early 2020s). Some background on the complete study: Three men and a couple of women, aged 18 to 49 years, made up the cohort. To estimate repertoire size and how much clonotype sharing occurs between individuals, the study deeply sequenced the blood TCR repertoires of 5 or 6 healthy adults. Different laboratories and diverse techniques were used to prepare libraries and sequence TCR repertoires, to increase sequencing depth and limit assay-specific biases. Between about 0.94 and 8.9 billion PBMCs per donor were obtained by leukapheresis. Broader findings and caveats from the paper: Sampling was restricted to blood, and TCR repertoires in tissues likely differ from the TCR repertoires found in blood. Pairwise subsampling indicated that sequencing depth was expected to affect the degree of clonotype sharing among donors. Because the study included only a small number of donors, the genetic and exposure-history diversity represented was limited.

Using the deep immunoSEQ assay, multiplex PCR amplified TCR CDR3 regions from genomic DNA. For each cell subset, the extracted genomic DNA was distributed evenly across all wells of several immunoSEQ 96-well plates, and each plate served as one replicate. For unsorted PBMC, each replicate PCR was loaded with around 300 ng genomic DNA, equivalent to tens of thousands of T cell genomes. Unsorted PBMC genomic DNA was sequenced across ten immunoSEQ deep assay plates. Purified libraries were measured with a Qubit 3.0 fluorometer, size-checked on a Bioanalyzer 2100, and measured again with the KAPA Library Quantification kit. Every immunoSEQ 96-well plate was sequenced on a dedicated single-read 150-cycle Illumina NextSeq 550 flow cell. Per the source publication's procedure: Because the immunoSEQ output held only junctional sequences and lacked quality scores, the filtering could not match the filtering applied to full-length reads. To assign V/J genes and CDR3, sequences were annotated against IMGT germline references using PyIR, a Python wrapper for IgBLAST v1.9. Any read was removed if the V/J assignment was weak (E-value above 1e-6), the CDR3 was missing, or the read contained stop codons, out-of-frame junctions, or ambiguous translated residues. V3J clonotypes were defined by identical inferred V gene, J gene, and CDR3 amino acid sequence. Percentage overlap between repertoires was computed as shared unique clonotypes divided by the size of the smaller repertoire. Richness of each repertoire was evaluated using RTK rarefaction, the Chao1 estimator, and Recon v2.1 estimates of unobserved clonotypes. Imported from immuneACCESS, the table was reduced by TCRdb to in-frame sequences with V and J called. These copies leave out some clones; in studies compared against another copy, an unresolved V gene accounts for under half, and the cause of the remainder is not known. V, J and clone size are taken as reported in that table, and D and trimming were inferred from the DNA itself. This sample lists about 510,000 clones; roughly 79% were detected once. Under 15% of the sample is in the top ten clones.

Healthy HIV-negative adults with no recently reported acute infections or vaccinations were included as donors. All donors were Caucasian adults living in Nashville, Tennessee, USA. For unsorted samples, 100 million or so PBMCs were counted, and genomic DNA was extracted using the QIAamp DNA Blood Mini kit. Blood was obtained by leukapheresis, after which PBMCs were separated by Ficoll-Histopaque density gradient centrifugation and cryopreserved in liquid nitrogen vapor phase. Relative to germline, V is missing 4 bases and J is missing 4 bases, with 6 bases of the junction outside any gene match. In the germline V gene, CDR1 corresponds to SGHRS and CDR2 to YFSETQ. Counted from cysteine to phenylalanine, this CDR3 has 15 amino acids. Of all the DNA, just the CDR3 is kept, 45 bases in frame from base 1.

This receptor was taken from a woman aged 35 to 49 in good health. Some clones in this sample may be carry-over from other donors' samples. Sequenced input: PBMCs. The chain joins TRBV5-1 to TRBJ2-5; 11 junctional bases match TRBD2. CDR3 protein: CASSQTSGSSETQYF. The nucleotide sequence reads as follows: TGCGCCAGCAGCCAAACTAGCGGGAGTTCAGAGACCCAGTACTTC.